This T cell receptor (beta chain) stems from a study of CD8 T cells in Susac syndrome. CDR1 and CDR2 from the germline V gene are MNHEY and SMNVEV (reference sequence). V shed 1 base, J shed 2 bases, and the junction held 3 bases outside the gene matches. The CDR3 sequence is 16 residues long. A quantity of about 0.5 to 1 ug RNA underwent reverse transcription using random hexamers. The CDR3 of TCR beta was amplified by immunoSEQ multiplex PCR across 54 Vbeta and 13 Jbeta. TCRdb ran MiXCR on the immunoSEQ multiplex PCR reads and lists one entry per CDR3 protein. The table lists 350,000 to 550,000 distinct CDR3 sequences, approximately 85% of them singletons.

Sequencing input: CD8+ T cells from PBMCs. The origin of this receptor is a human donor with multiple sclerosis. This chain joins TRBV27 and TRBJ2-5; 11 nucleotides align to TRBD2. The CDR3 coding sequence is TGTGCCAGCAGTTTATGGGCTAGCGGGGGGCAAGAGACCCAGTACTTC. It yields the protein CASSLWASGGQETQYF.